The 14 T cell receptor beta chains given below trace back to one sample, sequenced in a study of T cells after yellow fever vaccination. MiXCR, applied by TCRdb to the 5' RACE reads, yields one record per CDR3 protein. Among under 300,000 distinct CDR3 sequences listed, less than 9% were seen once. Sequencing was performed on CD4+ T cells sorted from PBMCs, taken 15 days after the yellow fever booster vaccination. These receptors were taken from a man between 25 and 39 years old who received the YFV17D yellow fever vaccine.

This chain joins TRBV5-6 and TRBJ2-7; a weak D match, TRBD2 (5 bases). The germline gives CDR1 SGHDT, CDR2 YYEEEE. The CDR3 length is 16 residues. V was shortened by 3 bases and J by 0 bases, with 16 bases between the two germline ends. CDR3 sequence: CASSSITRLNSYEQYF. In DNA form, the CDR3 reads TGTGCCAGCAGCTCCATAACCAGACTAAACTCCTACGAGCAGTACTTC.

This clonotype was counted at least ten times. V usage is TRBV24-1 and J usage is TRBJ2-5; D unclear. The CDR3 runs 14 residues. Per the germline V gene, CDR1 is KGHDR and CDR2 is SFDVKD. Trimming cost V 1 base and J 0 bases, with 5 bases left between them. The CDR3 bases are TGTGCCACCAGTGATTTTCGGTACCAAGAGACCCAGTACTTC. It translates to CATSDFRYQETQYF.

Of note for this clonotype: This may arise from a read error, as a much more abundant clone is one base away. V and J are TRBV20-1 and TRBJ1-1; D remains ambiguous. The V and J ends lost 3 bases and 0 bases respectively, with 14 bases between them. Germline assignment: CDR1 DFQATT and CDR2 SNEGSKA (reference sequence). This CDR3 contains 15 residues. DNA for the CDR3: TGCAGTGCTAGTGGCAGGCTCGACGTGAACACTGAAGCTTTCTTT. Encoded protein: CSASGRLDVNTEAFF.

Only a few counts were recorded for this clonotype. The rearrangement links TRBV6-5 to TRBJ2-3; no reliable D call. Trimming stripped 0 bases from V and 0 bases from J, with 7 bases between. CDR1 is MNHEY, CDR2 SVGAGI, per germline. This CDR3 is 15 amino acids long. This CDR3 reads CASSYSIPSTDTQYF. The CDR3 DNA reads TGTGCCAGCAGTTACTCGATACCCAGCACAGATACGCAGTATTTT.

This clonotype appeared many times. The V gene is TRBV7-2, the J gene TRBJ2-3, with TRBD1 matching over 7 bases. V lost 5 bases and J lost 6; bases outside the gene matches: 14. The CDR3 contains 16 residues. Per the germline V gene, CDR1 is SGHTA and CDR2 is FQGNSA. For the CDR3, the DNA is TGTGCCAGCAGCCCCCGACAGGGATCCAGCGGCGATACGCAGTATTTT. Protein product: CASSPRQGSSGDTQYF.

The chain has TRBV9 and TRBJ2-5, with 12 bases identical to TRBD2. V gave up 4 bases and J gave up 2 bases; unmatched junction bases: 9. The CDR3 is made up of 17 amino acids. From germline, CDR1 is SGDLS and CDR2 YYNGEE. CDR3 bases: TGTGCCAGCAGCTTTGGGACTAGCGGGTTTGGTCAAGAGACCCAGTACTTC. This encodes CASSFGTSGFGQETQYF.

CDR3 sequence (DNA): TGCAGTGCTGAGGATTTGCGGGCCCACCCGGGGGAGCAGTACTTC. It translates to CSAEDLRAHPGEQYF. This sequence joins TRBV20-1 and TRBJ2-7, with D perhaps TRBD2 (5 bases). CDR3 size: 15 residues. The germline CDR1 and CDR2 sequences are DFQATT and SNEGSKA (reference sequence). The V end was cut by 5 bases, the J end by 7 bases, with 24 bases between.

In this sample, this clonotype turned up a few times. V and J are TRBV7-6 and TRBJ2-7, with 8 bases that match TRBD1. Germline V gene sequence: CDR1 SGHVS, CDR2 FNYEAQ. J lost 0 bases, V lost 5 bases, and 3 bases had no gene match. The CDR3 contains 14 residues. The CDR3 spells CASSQGASSYEQYF. CDR3 coding DNA: TGTGCCAGCAGCCAGGGGGCCAGCTCCTACGAGCAGTACTTC.

The chain carries TRBV30 and TRBJ2-3; D uncertain. The V end was cut by 0 bases, the J end by 1 base, with 14 bases between. Germline V gene data show CDR1 as GTSNPN and CDR2 as SVGIG (reference sequence). The CDR3 is made up of 16 amino acids. In DNA form, the CDR3 reads TGTGCCTGGAGTGTTTCGCGGAGAGCCGGCACAGATACGCAGTATTTT. It yields the protein CAWSVSRRAGTDTQYF.

This clonotype was found many times. The chain uses TRBV20-1 and TRBJ2-1; D may be TRBD2 (5 bases). From germline, CDR1 is DFQATT and CDR2 SNEGSKA (reference sequence). The CDR3 sequence is 12 residues long. The germline V and J ends were trimmed by 7 bases and 4 bases, with 11 bases remaining between them. The CDR3 sequence: CSGRGIYNEQFF. The CDR3 DNA reads TGCAGTGGCCGGGGTATTTACAATGAGCAGTTCTTC.

V and J are TRBV20-1 and TRBJ2-7; TRBD2 matches at 8 bases. The CDR3 loop spans 15 amino acids. The germline CDR1 and CDR2 sequences are DFQATT and SNEGSKA (reference sequence). V lost 3 bases, J lost 7 bases, and 14 bases stayed unmatched. This CDR3 reads CSASRSSGSAWEQYF. The CDR3 DNA reads TGCAGTGCTAGTCGGTCCAGCGGGAGCGCCTGGGAGCAGTACTTC.

Many counts were recorded for this clonotype. The CDR3 DNA reads TGTGCCAGCAGCGGGGGGAGGGACCTGAATACGCAGTATTTT. It specifies CASSGGRDLNTQYF. The rearrangement links TRBV7-3 to TRBJ2-3, with TRBD2 identical over 7 bases. The junction had 9 bases not matched to a gene; V was cut back by 5 bases and J by 7 bases. CDR3 length equals 14 residues. The germline gives CDR1 SGHTA, CDR2 FQGTGA.

This clonotype came up a few times. The chain combines TRBV7-2 with TRBJ2-7, with 10 bases identical to TRBD1. In germline, CDR1 is SGHTA, CDR2 FQGNSA. V shed 0 bases, J shed 4 bases, and the junction held 6 bases outside the gene matches. The CDR3 totals 16 residues. Here the CDR3 DNA reads TGTGCCAGCAGCTTAGCCCAGGGACAGGGGAATTACGAGCAGTACTTC. It yields the protein CASSLAQGQGNYEQYF.

Concerning this clonotype itself: Being one base from a much bigger clone, this may be a read error. The rearrangement joins TRBV29-1 to TRBJ2-1, with 7 nucleotides matching TRBD1. There are 14 residues in the CDR3. The germline gives CDR1 SQVTM, CDR2 ANQGSEA. The V and J ends lost 5 bases and 1 base, in that order; junction bases with no gene match: 5. CDR3 amino acids: CSVRTGVSYNEQFF. In nucleotides, the CDR3 is TGCAGCGTTAGAACAGGGGTATCCTACAATGAGCAGTTCTTC.